This T cell receptor (beta chain) was identified during a study of T cells in Graves' hyperthyroidism and ophthalmopathy. This clonotype was observed many times. Its antigen is currently unknown. When ophthalmopathy did not progress within 18 months, Graves' hyperthyroidism was considered stable. It was uncontrolled infection, other autoimmune disease, pregnancy or lactation that excluded patients. The PBMCs were sourced from fresh peripheral blood (about 9.6 ml). Notes on the study in general: Blood also held most thyroid clonotypes expanded beyond 0.001.

Amplification of TCR beta CDR3 regions used RNA as the template. A set of HTBI primers served as the primers for a first-round RT-PCR of the TCR CDR3. Each CDR3 protein gets one entry after TCRdb re-called the multiplex PCR reads with MiXCR. The data hold 300,000 to 450,000 distinct CDR3 sequences, with under 15% observed a single time. This CDR3 contains 14 residues. With V trimmed by 3 bases and J by 1 base, 2 bases remained unmatched. The germline CDR1 and CDR2 sequences are DFQATT and SNEGSKA (reference sequence). Material for sequencing was blood. This clonotype originated in a woman aged 25 to 39 with Graves' hyperthyroidism. This rearrangement joins TRBV20-1 to TRBJ2-5; 10 nucleotides agree with TRBD2. This chain's CDR3 is CSARSGRAQETQYF. CDR3 nucleotides: TGCAGTGCTAGGAGCGGGAGGGCCCAAGAGACCCAGTACTTC.